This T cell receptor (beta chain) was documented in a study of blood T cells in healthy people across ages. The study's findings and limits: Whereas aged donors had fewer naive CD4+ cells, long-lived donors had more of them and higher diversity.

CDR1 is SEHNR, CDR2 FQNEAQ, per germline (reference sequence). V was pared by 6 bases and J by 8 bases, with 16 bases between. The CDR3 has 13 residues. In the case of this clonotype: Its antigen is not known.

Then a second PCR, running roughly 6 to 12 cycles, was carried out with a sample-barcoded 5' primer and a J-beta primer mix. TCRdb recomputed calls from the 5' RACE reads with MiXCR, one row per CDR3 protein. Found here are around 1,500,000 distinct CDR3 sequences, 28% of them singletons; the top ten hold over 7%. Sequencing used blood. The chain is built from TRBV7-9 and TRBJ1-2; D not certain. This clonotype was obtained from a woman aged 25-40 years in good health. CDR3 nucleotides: TGTGCCAGCAGAGGCCAAGGGCCAAGGGGCTACACCTTC. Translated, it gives CASRGQGPRGYTF.